Listed below are T cell receptor beta chains from one sample, sequenced in a study of preoperative IRX-2 immunotherapy in early breast cancer. TCRdb's table, derived via immunoSEQ multiplex PCR, lists solely in-frame clones and lacks some. The table records about 89,000 clones, roughly 89% of them present only once. This specimen was tumor tissue, taken after IRX-2 immunotherapy. The receptor set was obtained from a human donor with breast cancer. CDR3s leave out the opening cysteine and the closing phenylalanine or tryptophan. The order of the fields is clone size, J gene, V gene, CDR3 protein. Where a row states a size, it is once, few, many or the class of an expanded clone; other rows omit it.

. | TRBJ1-5 | TRBV6-8 | ASSYDGSSNQPQH
once | TRBJ2-7 | TRBV6-8 | ASMTRGTYEQY
few | TRBJ1-5 | TRBV11-3 | ASSLVGDSNQPQH
. | TRBJ1-1 | TRBV6-8 | ASSTTPNTEAF
. | TRBJ1-3 | TRBV5-1 | ASSLTGDPSGNTIY
few | TRBJ2-3 | TRBV5-1 | ASSPHREADTQY
. | TRBJ2-1 | TRBV30 | AWSPLGFGEQF
. | TRBJ1-1 | TRBV30 | AWSVRNTEAF
. | TRBJ1-5 | TRBV19 | ASTPDRMNQPQH
. | TRBJ1-2 | TRBV19 | ARGTGAGYT
. | TRBJ1-5 | TRBV6-8 | ASSGGGLRNQPQH
. | TRBJ1-5 | TRBV19 | AIGTKDSLYQPQH
. | TRBJ2-5 | TRBV6-8 | AITSPPRVYYRETQY
few | TRBJ1-1 | TRBV11-3 | ASSQGSGGREAF
once | TRBJ2-1 | TRBV19 | ASSIPGGYEQF
. | TRBJ2-3 | TRBV7-7 | ASSRERGTDTQY
. | TRBJ1-2 | TRBV7-7 | ASSFDNRGYGYT
. | TRBJ2-1 | TRBV6-8 | ASRPTLQGGEQF
. | TRBJ1-5 | TRBV6-8 | ASNTGGPAQPQH
. | TRBJ2-7 | TRBV6-8 | ASSTTSGGTYEQY
. | TRBJ2-1 | TRBV4-2 | ASSTHGLAGGSYNEQF
. | TRBJ2-7 | TRBV6-7 | ASSDLGTALYEQY
. | TRBJ1-1 | TRBV5-1 | ASSLGLGTGLDEAF
. | TRBJ1-2 | TRBV6-8 | ATNWGSYGYT
. | TRBJ1-3 | TRBV30 | AWKVAGGNTIY
. | TRBJ2-2 | TRBV30 | AWNGGGTGELF
few | TRBJ1-4 | TRBV11-3 | ASDNWGGSNEKLF
. | TRBJ1-4 | TRBV28 | ASSAGTGVTYNEKLF
. | TRBJ2-7 | TRBV6-4 | ASSFAQSYEQY
. | TRBJ1-4 | TRBV30 | AWSVETEVF
. | TRBJ1-4 | TRBV6-7 | ASSEASVLNEKLF
. | TRBJ1-3 | TRBV6-8 | AISGTASSGNTIY
. | TRBJ1-5 | TRBV19 | ASVDQGGQPQH
. | TRBJ1-2 | TRBV28 | ASSPGTGEGGYT
. | TRBJ2-3 | TRBV19 | ASSKMSGTDTQY
. | TRBJ1-1 | TRBV28 | ASSSGHLNTEAF
. | TRBJ2-7 | TRBV6-8 | ASSRPGLSSYEQY
once | TRBJ2-7 | TRBV5-1 | ASSLEGNGYEQY
. | TRBJ2-1 | TRBV7-1 | ASSQFSGTFYNEQF
. | TRBJ2-7 | TRBV7-1 | ASSLSGAVYEQY
. | TRBJ1-4 | TRBV5-1 | ASSFGGDATNEKLF
. | TRBJ1-1 | TRBV7-8 | ASTLWGVTEAF
once | TRBJ2-6 | TRBV19 | ASTGSGGANVLT
. | TRBJ1-4 | TRBV6-4 | AISESSGTGTLF
. | TRBJ2-7 | TRBV11-3 | ASSLMPSGGYEQY
. | TRBJ2-5 | TRBV5-1 | ASSLGHAMETQY